These 12 T cell receptor beta chains originate from one sample sequenced in a study of PD-L1 blockade in urothelial cancer. Time point indicated: peripheral blood 6 weeks after treatment start. Some clones are missing from TCRdb's copy, which holds only in-frame ones; the method was immunoSEQ multiplex PCR. Among roughly 100,000 clones listed, approximately 87% were seen once. Sample: PBMCs, taken around atezolizumab (anti-PD-L1) treatment. These receptors originate from a man between 65 and 85 years old with urothelial cancer.

V usage is TRBV7-9 and J usage is TRBJ1-2, with D tentatively TRBD1 (5 bases). The CDR3 loop spans 14 amino acids. Trimming stripped 2 bases from V and 8 bases from J, with 15 bases between. Germline CDR1 SEHNR, CDR2 FQNEAQ (reference sequence). CDR3 sequence: CASSLISGDGGYTF. CDR3 sequence (DNA): TGTGCCAGCAGCTTAATATCGGGGGACGGGGGCTACACCTTC. Full variable domain (outside the CDR3, taken from reference TRBV7-9 and TRBJ1-2): DTGVSQNPRHKITKRGQNVTFRCDPISEHNRLYWYRQTLGQGPEFLTYFQNEAQLEKSRLLSDRFSAERPKGSFSTLEIQRTEQGDSAMYLCASSLISGDGGYTFGSGTRLTVV.

This clone was counted only a few times. The J gene is TRBJ1-6, the V gene TRBV7-2, with no clear D. The V gene's germline CDR1 is SGHTA and CDR2 FQGNSA. The CDR3 has 14 residues. Trimming stripped 5 bases from V and 6 bases from J, with 11 bases between. DNA for the CDR3: TGTGCCAGCAGCACAGACATTCGTAATTCACCCCTCCACTTT. Translated, it gives CASSTDIRNSPLHF.

The genes are TRBV18 and TRBJ2-7; no clear D gene. This CDR3 is built from 15 residues. The germline gives CDR1 KGHSH, CDR2 LQKENI. Trimming cost V 5 bases and J 4 bases, with 18 bases left between them. The CDR3 region has the DNA TGTGCCAGCTCATCTACCCCACTCCCAAGTTACGAGCAGTACTTC. As protein: CASSSTPLPSYEQYF.

A single count supports this clone. This chain uses TRBV4-1 with TRBJ2-1; TRBD2 aligns across 13 bases. The CDR3 covers 18 residues. Unmatched junction bases numbered 11, after V lost 0 bases and J lost 9 bases. Germline V gene data show CDR1 as MGHRA and CDR2 as YSYEKL. CDR3 in DNA: TGCGCCAGCAGCCAAGACAGGGGACTAGCGGGGAGCTGGGTTGAGCAGTTCTTC. It encodes CASSQDRGLAGSWVEQFF.

This clone was observed a few times. CDR3 amino acids: CASSLGVGGTDTQYF. The CDR3 DNA reads as TGTGCCAGCAGCTTAGGTGTAGGGGGCACAGATACGCAGTATTTT. The chain uses TRBV7-2 and TRBJ2-3, with D perhaps matching TRBD1 (5 bases). CDR3 length equals 15 residues. Germline V CDR1 and CDR2: SGHTA, FQGNSA. Trimming removed 1 base at V and 1 base at J, with 9 bases between.

This chain links TRBV2 with TRBJ2-6; 7 positions agree with TRBD1. Trimming at V came to 7 bases and at J to 0 bases, leaving 9 bases not matched to a gene. CDR1 is SNHLY, CDR2 FYNNEI, per germline. The CDR3 covers 17 residues. CDR3 bases: TGTGCCAGCATTTTCCCGGGACAGATCTCTGGGGCCAACGTCCTGACTTTC. Its translation: CASIFPGQISGANVLTF.

A few counts support this clone. The rearrangement joins TRBV6-1 to TRBJ1-3; D is perhaps TRBD1 (5 bases). V lost 6 bases and J 3 bases, leaving 12 bases between the germline ends. The CDR3 consists of 14 residues. Germline-derived CDR1 and CDR2 are MNHNS and SASEGT. The CDR3 region has the DNA TGTGCCAGCAGCCCTCGGCAGGGTGGAAACACCATATATTTT. Its translation: CASSPRQGGNTIYF.

This clone was picked up one time. The chain links TRBV5-5 to TRBJ1-1, with 9 bases that match TRBD1. Germline loops: CDR1 SGHKS, CDR2 YYEKEE (reference sequence). This CDR3 is built from 16 residues. V shed 4 bases and J 1 base; nucleotides not matched to a gene: 8. The CDR3 loop reads CASSVGTGLPNTEAFF. The CDR3 bases are TGTGCCAGCAGCGTAGGGACAGGGCTCCCGAACACTGAAGCTTTCTTT.

V and J are TRBV27 and TRBJ1-2, with TRBD1 identical over 8 bases. V lost 6 bases and J lost 7; bases outside the gene matches: 16. There are 16 residues in the CDR3. Germline V gives CDR1 MNHEY, CDR2 SMNVEV (reference sequence). Here the CDR3 reads CASRKTGETKLRGYTF. In nucleotides, the CDR3 is TGTGCCAGCAGGAAGACAGGGGAGACAAAATTACGTGGCTACACCTTC.

J is TRBJ1-1 and V is TRBV28; maybe TRBD1 (6 bases). The germline V gene has CDR1 MDHEN and CDR2 SYDVKM. Trimming left V 2 bases short and J 0 bases short, with 7 bases between. This CDR3 spans 14 amino acids. CDR3 bases: TGTGCCAGCAGTTTAGGACAGATGAACACTGAAGCTTTCTTT. This gives the protein CASSLGQMNTEAFF.

The V gene is TRBV4-1, the J gene TRBJ2-7, with 8 bases identical to TRBD1. CDR1 MGHRA and CDR2 YSYEKL come from the germline V gene. V lost 2 bases to trimming and J lost 2 bases; unmatched junction nucleotides: 5. The length of the CDR3 is 15 residues. The CDR3 reads CASSQSEQGAYEQYF. As DNA, the CDR3 is TGCGCCAGCAGCCAATCGGAACAGGGGGCCTACGAGCAGTACTTC.

The rearrangement links TRBV27 to TRBJ1-3; 8 positions match TRBD1. The CDR3 sequence is 17 residues long. V lost 6 bases and J lost 4; bases outside the gene matches: 14. CDR1 and CDR2 from the germline V gene are MNHEY and SMNVEV (reference sequence). The CDR3 protein is CASSLTSTGDSGNTIYF. The CDR3 region has the DNA TGTGCCAGCAGCCTTACCTCGACAGGGGATTCCGGAAACACCATATATTTT.